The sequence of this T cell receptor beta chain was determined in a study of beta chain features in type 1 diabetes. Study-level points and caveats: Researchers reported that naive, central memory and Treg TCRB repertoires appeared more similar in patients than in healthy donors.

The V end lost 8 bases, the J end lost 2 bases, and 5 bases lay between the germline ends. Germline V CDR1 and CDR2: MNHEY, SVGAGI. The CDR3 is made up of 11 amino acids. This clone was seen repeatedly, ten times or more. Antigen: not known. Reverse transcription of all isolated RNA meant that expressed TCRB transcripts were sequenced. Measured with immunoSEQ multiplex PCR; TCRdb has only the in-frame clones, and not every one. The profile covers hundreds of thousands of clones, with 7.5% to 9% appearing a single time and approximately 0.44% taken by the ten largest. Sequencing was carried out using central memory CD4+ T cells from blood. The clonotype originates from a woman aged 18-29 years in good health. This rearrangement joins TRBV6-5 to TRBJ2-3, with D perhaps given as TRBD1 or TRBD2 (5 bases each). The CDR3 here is CASGTTDTQYF. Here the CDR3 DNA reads TGTGCCAGCGGGACCACAGATACGCAGTATTTT.